Listed below are T cell receptor beta chains from one sample, sequenced in a study of OX40 agonist ivuxolimab in advanced cancers. The assay was immunoSEQ multiplex PCR, and TCRdb's table has in-frame clones only and misses some. Of 70,000 to 95,000 clones detected, about 90% appear once; the ten largest clones hold around 7%. The specimen was CD4+ or CD8+ T cells sorted from blood, collected in a trial of the OX40 agonist ivuxolimab. The origin of the receptors is an adult with an advanced solid tumor such as melanoma, head and neck, liver or kidney cancer. The CDR3 runs from the conserved cysteine through the conserved F or W. The size of a clone is reported for some rows only, either as once, few or many, or as a class for expanded clones.

TRBV5-3	.	TRBJ1-1	CARSFLHWHTEAFF
TRBV20-1	.	TRBJ2-7	CSGRDYYEQYF
TRBV6-1	.	TRBJ2-5	CASSEGTGLKTQYF
TRBV30	few	TRBJ1-1	CAGGRTNTEAFF
TRBV5-1	.	TRBJ1-4	CASRPTPGQGNEKLFF
TRBV25-1	once	TRBJ2-7	CASRYGELREQYF
TRBV2	few	TRBJ1-1	CASLVAENTEAFF
TRBV5-4	.	TRBJ2-7	CASSLEILRGEQYF
TRBV30	.	TRBJ1-1	CAWSSGRRNTEAFF
TRBV6-5	.	TRBJ2-2	CASWGTGELFF
TRBV27	.	TRBJ2-3	CASSPPVLVGDTQYF
TRBV7-9	.	TRBJ2-5	CASSLGALLTSGKETQYF
TRBV28	.	TRBJ2-7	CASSTGLHNEQYF
TRBV29-1	.	TRBJ2-1	CSVGEQFF
TRBV11-2	.	TRBJ2-7	CASSPEQGSSYEQYF
TRBV18	.	TRBJ1-5	CASSPSDGYQPQHF
TRBV19	.	TRBJ2-1	CASSGLGGTGVYNEQFF
TRBV6-6	.	TRBJ2-3	CASRVFTGTSTDTQYF
TRBV27	.	TRBJ2-3	CASSPLIYTDTQYF
TRBV7-2	.	TRBJ2-6	CASSFIAGSSGANVLTF
TRBV6-5	.	TRBJ1-5	CASSYHRDQPQHF
TRBV5-5	.	TRBJ2-3	CASSSEGRFTSTDTQYF
TRBV11-2	.	TRBJ1-4	CASSLFGAGDEKLFF
TRBV15	.	TRBJ2-7	CATSRDRLVNYEQYF
TRBV27	.	TRBJ1-1	CASSLGGRWTEAFF
TRBV6-1	.	TRBJ2-4	CASSESGVHIQYF
TRBV19	.	TRBJ1-1	CASSIRRNTEAFF
TRBV5-4	.	TRBJ1-2	CASSSGGGDYGYTF
TRBV9	few	TRBJ1-2	CASSVDAGLGYGYTF
TRBV7-9	.	TRBJ1-2	CASSPVTNYGYTF
TRBV5-1	.	TRBJ2-6	CASSTDRAGANVLTF
TRBV21-1	.	TRBJ2-1	CASSPTTPSGTSYNEQFF
TRBV6-5	.	TRBJ2-2	CASSSRDANTGELFF
TRBV12-5	.	TRBJ2-5	CASGILRETQYF
TRBV28	.	TRBJ1-2	CASSPGTPLRDYGYTF
TRBV30	few	TRBJ1-1	CAWSDSGNTEAFF
TRBV9	.	TRBJ2-3	CASRRGDTDTQYF
TRBV28	.	TRBJ2-7	CASSMALAGGVSSYEQYF
TRBV29-1	.	TRBJ1-2	CSVGAGSIYGYTF
TRBV11-2	.	TRBJ2-2	CASSPGQGSGELFF
TRBV5-6	.	TRBJ2-3	CASSGTSDTDTQYF
TRBV9	.	TRBJ2-3	CASSVGGTDTQYF
TRBV18	.	TRBJ2-4	CASSPTLAGGAKNIQYF